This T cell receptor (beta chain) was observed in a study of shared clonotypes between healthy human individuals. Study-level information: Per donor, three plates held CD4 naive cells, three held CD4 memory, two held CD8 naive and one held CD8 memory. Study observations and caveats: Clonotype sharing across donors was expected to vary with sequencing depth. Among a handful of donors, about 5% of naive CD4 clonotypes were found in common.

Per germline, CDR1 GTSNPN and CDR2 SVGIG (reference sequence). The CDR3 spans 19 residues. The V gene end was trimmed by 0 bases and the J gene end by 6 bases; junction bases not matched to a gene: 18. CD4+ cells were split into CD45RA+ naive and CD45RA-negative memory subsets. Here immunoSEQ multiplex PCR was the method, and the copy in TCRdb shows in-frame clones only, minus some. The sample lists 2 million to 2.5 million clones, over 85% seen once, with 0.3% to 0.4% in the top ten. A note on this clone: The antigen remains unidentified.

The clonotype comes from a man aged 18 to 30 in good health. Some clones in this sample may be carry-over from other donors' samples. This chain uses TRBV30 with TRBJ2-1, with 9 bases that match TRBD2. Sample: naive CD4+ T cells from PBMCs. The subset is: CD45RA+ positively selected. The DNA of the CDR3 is TGTGCCTGGAGTGTACTGGGGGGGGCTAGCGGGACTGGTGTCAATGAGCAGTTCTTC. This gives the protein CAWSVLGGASGTGVNEQFF.